What follows is one TCR beta chain and its context. The sample is drawn from a study of shared T cell receptors in the human thymus. The germline gives CDR1 SGHTA, CDR2 FQGNSA. There are 14 residues in the CDR3. V lost 0 bases to trimming and J lost 7 bases, with 10 bases between them. Measured with immunoSEQ multiplex PCR; TCRdb has only the in-frame clones, and not every one. The sample records hundreds of thousands of clones, approximately 87% being singletons. Another study also made use of these data, one on human thymus T cells. This second study says: Surgeons resected thymus tissue during corrective heart surgery. Apparent skewing of V and J gene usage characterized both thymic and blood repertoires.

This sequence was found in a boy in the first two years of life with a congenital heart defect. The chain is built from TRBV7-2 and TRBJ2-1; a possible D gene is TRBD2 (5 bases). The sequenced sample was thymocytes. CDR3 region: CASSLAPGVNEQFF. The CDR3 region has the DNA TGTGCCAGCAGCTTAGCCCCCGGGGTTAATGAGCAGTTCTTC. The entire variable domain, with the rest obtained from reference TRBV7-2 and TRBJ2-1, is as follows: GAGVSQSPSNKVTEKGKDVELRCDPISGHTALYWYRQSLGQGLEFLIYFQGNSAPDKSGLPSDRFSAERTGGSVSTLTIQRTQQEDSAVYLCASSLAPGVNEQFFGPGTRLTVL.